This TCR beta chain came from a study of T cell repertoires in cytomegalovirus infection. Findings and caveats of the study: HLA-C-restricted CMV-specific TCR beta clonotypes were dominant in the ex vivo response.

TCRdb fed the reads into MiXCR, producing one record per CDR3 protein. The sample has some 270,000 distinct CDR3 sequences, approximately 15% seen once; the top ten hold 40% to 55%. V lost 6 bases and J lost 4, with 7 bases in between. The CDR3 has 11 residues. CDR1 MNHEY and CDR2 SVGEGT come from the germline V gene. The sample holds many counts of this clonotype. Its antigen is still unknown. Input material: CD8+ T cells from PBMCs. The clonotype was recovered from a human donor in good health (CMV status not recorded). Some clones in this sample may be carry-over from other donors' samples. The rearrangement links TRBV6-2 or TRBV6-3 to TRBJ2-7, with D unresolved. The CDR3: CASRDAYEQYF. In nucleotides, the CDR3 is TGTGCCAGCAGAGACGCATACGAGCAGTACTTC.